The subject of this entry is one TCR beta chain. Its specific antigen is unknown. The record has no base qualities; no much larger clone is one base away. TCRbeta CDR3 regions were amplified from genomic DNA by means of the immunoSEQ Assay, a bias-controlled multiplex PCR. As for the original processing: The number of nucleated cells in each sample was estimated by amplification of reference gene primers within the assay. To quantify the absolute abundance of each unique TCRbeta CDR3 rearrangement, sequence reads were collapsed and filtered. For each sample, productive Simpson clonality was calculated as the square root of Simpson's diversity index across productive rearrangements. TCRdb provides this immuneACCESS table in a form limited to in-frame rearrangements. Some clones are lacking; in checked studies, under half of them reflect an unresolved V gene, and why the rest are absent is not known. V and J calls and clone size come straight from that table; D and trimming were deduced from the DNA. The sample table records roughly 75,000 clones; 65% to 85% of these occur just once. The ten largest clones capture 9.5% to 15% of the sample.

The data originate from a study of blood T cell repertoires in COVID-19 (dated by TCRdb to 2018 to 2020). Notes on the research overall: Collaborator samples came from the United States, Italy and Spain and covered acute and convalescent phases of COVID-19. The material from the prospective study consisted of cDNA or gDNA derived from T cells, B-cell-depleted T cells, or PBMCs. Subjects who had been exposed to COVID-19, were actively infected with it, or had recovered from it provided the deeply sampled blood TCRbeta repertoires that made up the dataset. The repertoires were made available in a free public database intended to serve as a resource for research on the immune response to SARS-CoV-2. The samples were drawn from the first 160 participants of the ongoing ImmuneRACE study and from some 1,300 subjects provided by 6 global collaborators. Nearly every sample came with metadata listing a de-identified subject ID, COVID-19 status, age in years and sex. HLA class I and class II types, where available, came from metadata supplied by the sample provider rather than from assay-based typing. Study-wide conclusions, independent of this receptor: The amount of clinical and demographic metadata varied by source and participant and was provided uncurated.

At the junction V is shortened by 6 bases and J by 5 bases; bases outside the gene matches: 5. In the germline V gene (reference sequence), CDR1 corresponds to MNHNY and CDR2 to SVGAGI. The cysteine opens and the phenylalanine closes a CDR3 of 14 amino acids. This entry keeps only the CDR3 DNA: 42 bases, framed from base 1. In Seattle, one collaborating source enrolled patients while the infection was active and tracked those patients longitudinally over the course of disease. The collaborating institutions used their own protocols to collect whole blood in K2EDTA tubes. For TCRbeta analysis, collaborator samples were shipped as frozen whole blood, as isolated PBMCs, or as DNA extracted from either sample type.

This chain is built from TRBV6-6 and TRBJ2-1, and TRBD2 matches 9 of the central bases. This clonotype originated in a man between 50 and 59 years old with COVID-19, enrolled during active disease. Sequenced: peripheral blood. This receptor carries the CDR3 CASRLAGVDNEQFF. The sequenced DNA is TGTGCCAGCAGATTAGCGGGAGTCGACAATGAGCAGTTCTTC.